This entry lists 20 T cell receptor beta chains sequenced from one sample in a study of T cells in localized non-small cell lung cancer. Sequencing was performed with immunoSEQ multiplex PCR; in TCRdb, only in-frame clones are kept and a portion is missing. The data hold 30,000 to 35,000 clones, with around 93% observed a single time. The specimen was peripheral blood, collected before any cancer treatment. The receptors shown here come from a female donor older than 55 with stage I lung adenocarcinoma.

This chain uses TRBV2 with TRBJ2-3; D is unclear. V was shortened by 8 bases and J by 1 base, with 13 bases between the two germline ends. Germline V gene lookup returns CDR1 SNHLY and CDR2 FYNNEI. The length of the CDR3 is 14 residues. The CDR3 sequence is CASRPLARTDTQYF. The DNA of the CDR3 is TGTGCCAGCCGACCGTTAGCCCGCACAGATACGCAGTATTTT.

The J gene is TRBJ1-5, the V gene TRBV27; TRBD1 aligns across 9 bases. The length of the CDR3 is 18 residues. CDR1 and CDR2 (germline): MNHEY, SMNVEV (reference sequence). V gave up 7 bases and J gave up 2 bases; unmatched junction bases: 15. CDR3 residues: CASTHKRRQGVGNQPQHF. CDR3 in DNA: TGTGCCAGCACACATAAAAGGAGACAGGGGGTGGGCAATCAGCCCCAGCATTTT.

The gene calls are TRBV25-1 and TRBJ1-6; D is undetermined. The CDR3 extends over 15 amino acids. Between the trimmed V and J ends, which lost 3 bases and 4 bases, there was a span of 10 bases. Germline CDR1 reads MGHDK; CDR2 reads SYGVNS. The CDR3 region has the DNA TGTGCCAGCAGTGAGTGGCAGCCTTATAATTCACCCCTCCACTTT. This sequence encodes CASSEWQPYNSPLHF.

The rearrangement uses TRBV18 and TRBJ1-2; 8 bases are shared with TRBD1. CDR3 size: 13 residues. Germline values: CDR1 KGHSH, CDR2 LQKENI. J was trimmed by 8 bases and V by 3 bases; bases with no gene match: 5. The CDR3 coding sequence is TGTGCCAGCTCACCGCAGGGGGCGCGGGGCTACACCTTC. Translated, it gives CASSPQGARGYTF.

As DNA, the CDR3 is TGTGCCAGCAGCGCAATAGCCCACGCCGGCTACACCTTC. It encodes CASSAIAHAGYTF. This chain connects TRBV25-1 to TRBJ1-2, with D unresolved. The CDR3 contains 13 residues. Germline CDR1 MGHDK, CDR2 SYGVNS. V was trimmed by 6 bases and J by 8 bases, leaving 16 bases between them.

A few counts support this clone. The V and J genes are TRBV9 and TRBJ2-2; D call uncertain. Deletions cut 0 bases from V and 9 bases from J, with 9 bases between. This CDR3 is built from 13 residues. Germline-derived CDR1 and CDR2 are SGDLS and YYNGEE. The CDR3 sequence is CASSVEQNRELFF. In DNA form, the CDR3 reads TGTGCCAGCAGCGTAGAACAGAACCGGGAGCTGTTTTTT.

This rearrangement joins TRBV19 to TRBJ1-2; TRBD1 is a possible D gene (5 bases). Germline V gene lookup returns CDR1 LNHDA and CDR2 SQIVND (reference sequence). V lost 7 bases and J lost 3, with 18 bases in between. This CDR3 region has 15 residues. The CDR3, as DNA: TGTGCCAGTACCCCGATAAGGGGTCGGGACTATGGCTACACCTTC. Its protein product is CASTPIRGRDYGYTF.

V usage is TRBV6-6 and J usage is TRBJ2-7, with D perhaps being TRBD1 or TRBD2 (6 bases each). V lost 3 bases to trimming and J lost 6 bases, with 15 bases between them. The length of the CDR3 is 14 residues. CDR1 is MNHNY and CDR2 is SVGAGI in the germline V gene (reference sequence). This CDR3 is CASSYRGEGGEQYF. CDR3 nucleotides: TGTGCCAGCAGTTATAGGGGTGAGGGGGGCGAGCAGTACTTC.

This chain joins TRBV10-3 and TRBJ2-5, with TRBD2 matching over 8 bases. CDR3 size: 14 residues. The germline V gene encodes CDR1 ENHRY and CDR2 SYGVKD. The V segment lost 2 bases and the J segment 5 bases; nucleotides outside the gene matches: 4. CDR3 sequence: CAISEAGGSETQYF. The CDR3 DNA reads TGTGCCATCAGTGAGGCGGGGGGTAGTGAGACCCAGTACTTC.

The gene calls are TRBV4-1 and TRBJ2-7; unclear D gene. The V gene lost 0 bases and the J gene lost 1 base, with 7 bases spanning the gap. Germline CDR1 is MGHRA and CDR2 is YSYEKL. The CDR3 is made up of 14 amino acids. In DNA form, the CDR3 reads TGCGCCAGCAGCCAAGATTTACAGTCCTACGAGCAGTACTTC. It is translated as CASSQDLQSYEQYF.

The CDR3 DNA reads as TGTGCCAGTACCTCCTCGGGACTTGGGGAAACTGAAGCTTTCTTT. This sequence encodes CASTSSGLGETEAFF. The chain has TRBV19 and TRBJ1-1; weak D call: TRBD1 (5 bases). CDR3 length equals 15 residues. Germline-derived CDR1 and CDR2 are LNHDA and SQIVND (reference sequence). Trimming cost V 7 bases and J 5 bases, with 20 bases left between them.

The rearrangement links TRBV27 to TRBJ2-3; D possibly corresponds to TRBD2 (7 bases). The germline CDR1 and CDR2 sequences are MNHEY and SMNVEV (reference sequence). The CDR3 runs to 15 residues. V was pared by 6 bases and J by 6 bases, with 19 bases between. The CDR3 sequence is CASRRWGGRSDTQYF. The DNA of the CDR3 is TGTGCCAGCAGACGCTGGGGGGGGCGGTCCGATACGCAGTATTTT.

The chain employs TRBV7-2 and TRBJ2-1; no clear D. Germline-derived CDR1 and CDR2 are SGHTA and FQGNSA. This CDR3 has 13 amino acids. Trimming shortened V by 5 bases and J by 4 bases, and 9 bases separated the two germline ends. The CDR3: CASSLGTYNEQFF. CDR3 bases: TGTGCCAGCAGCCTGGGAACTTACAATGAGCAGTTCTTC.

This clone is a singleton in its sample. The rearrangement links TRBV5-1 to TRBJ1-3; D is unresolved. The V gene's germline CDR1 is SGHRS and CDR2 YFSETQ. Trimming removed 4 bases at V and 0 bases at J, with 8 bases between. The CDR3 is made up of 14 amino acids. The CDR3 here is CASSIENSGNTIYF. In DNA, the CDR3 is TGCGCCAGCAGCATAGAAAACTCTGGAAACACCATATATTTT.

The V gene is TRBV11-2, the J gene TRBJ2-7; 7 bases map to TRBD2. The CDR3 has 15 residues. V was clipped by 6 bases and J by 2 bases; unmatched bases: 10. In germline, CDR1 is SGHAT, CDR2 FQNNGV. The CDR3 sequence: CASSVELAQTYEQYF. CDR3 sequence (DNA): TGTGCCAGCAGTGTTGAACTAGCGCAGACCTACGAGCAGTACTTC.

This rearrangement joins TRBV7-3 to TRBJ1-1; D perhaps matches TRBD1 (5 bases). V lost 5 bases and J 1 base, leaving 17 bases between the germline ends. The CDR3 contains 16 residues. Looked up from germline, CDR1 is SGHTA and CDR2 is FQGTGA. The CDR3 nucleotides read TGTGCCAGCAGCCCATCCAGACAGAAGACGAACACTGAAGCTTTCTTT. This codes for CASSPSRQKTNTEAFF.

V usage is TRBV10-2 and J usage is TRBJ1-1; D possibly corresponds to TRBD1 (5 bases). Trimming removed 11 bases at V and 0 bases at J, with 13 bases between. The germline CDR1 and CDR2 sequences are WSHSY and SAAADI. The CDR3 is made up of 13 amino acids. The CDR3 protein is CAVTDNMNTEAFF. The CDR3 DNA sequence: TGCGCCGTCACGGACAACATGAACACTGAAGCTTTCTTT.

V and J are TRBV5-4 and TRBJ2-1; TRBD2 matches at 12 bases. V lost 0 bases, J lost 10 bases, and 5 bases stayed unmatched. The CDR3 has 15 residues. Germline values: CDR1 SGHNT, CDR2 YYREEE (reference sequence). The CDR3 protein is CASSLGLAGAKEQFF. The DNA of the CDR3 is TGTGCCAGCAGCTTGGGACTAGCGGGGGCCAAGGAGCAGTTCTTC.

This clone was recorded a few times. The J gene is TRBJ1-2, the V gene TRBV10-3; 7 nucleotides match TRBD1. This CDR3 comprises 14 residues. With 8 bases clipped from V and 4 bases from J, the junction kept 10 bases outside the gene matches. The V gene's germline CDR1 is ENHRY and CDR2 SYGVKD. The CDR3 reads CAIRNGGGGYGYTF. The DNA of the CDR3 is TGTGCCATCCGAAACGGAGGGGGCGGCTATGGCTACACCTTC.

The rearrangement joins TRBV28 to TRBJ1-1; TRBD1 might be the D (5 bases). The CDR3 spans 14 residues. Trimming pared 5 bases from V and 4 bases from J, leaving 14 bases between. Germline lookup yields CDR1 MDHEN and CDR2 SYDVKM. CDR3 in amino acids: CASSGGIRSTEAFF. Here the CDR3 DNA reads TGTGCCAGCAGTGGGGGGATTCGGAGCACTGAAGCTTTCTTT.